What follows are 19 T cell receptor beta chains derived from one specimen sequenced in a study of blood T cell repertoires in COVID-19. Only in-frame clones appear in the TCRdb table, and some are missing; sequencing was by immunoSEQ multiplex PCR. The sample has fewer than 450,000 clones, around 91% seen once; the top ten hold 2.5% to 4%. The sequenced sample consisted of peripheral blood. The receptors were sampled from a woman between 18 and 29 years old who had recovered from COVID-19.

The V and J genes are TRBV14 and TRBJ1-3; D possibly corresponds to TRBD1 (5 bases). V was clipped by 5 bases and J by 0 bases, with 14 bases between them. Germline CDR1 is SGHDN and CDR2 is FVKESK. The length of the CDR3 is 16 residues. Written as DNA, the CDR3 is TGTGCCAGCAGCACCCGGTGGGGCGGCTCTGGAAACACCATATATTTT. Amino acids: CASSTRWGGSGNTIYF.

The chain is built from TRBV10-3 and TRBJ2-1; 10 bases agree with TRBD2. The CDR3 spans 15 residues. The germline CDR1 and CDR2 sequences are ENHRY and SYGVKD. J was trimmed by 0 bases and V by 7 bases; bases with no gene match: 3. This CDR3 reads CAIKTSGYSYNEQFF. CDR3 nucleotides: TGTGCCATCAAGACTAGCGGGTACTCCTACAATGAGCAGTTCTTC.

The CDR3: CASSKEGGTGGVETQYF. The CDR3 bases are TGTGCCAGCAGCAAAGAGGGGGGGACAGGGGGAGTAGAGACCCAGTACTTC. The chain uses TRBV21-1 and TRBJ2-5; no DNA check was done on the table's D call, TRBD1. TRBV21-1 is shown as a pseudogene. This CDR3 has 17 residues.

V and J are TRBV4-3 and TRBJ2-3; perhaps TRBD2 as D (5 bases). The germline V gene encodes CDR1 LGHNA and CDR2 YSLEER. The CDR3 length is 14 residues. The ends were cut back, 4 bases at V and 3 bases at J, with 11 bases in the middle. Here the CDR3 DNA reads TGCGCCAGCAGCCCCGGAGGAGCAACAGATACGCAGTATTTT. Translation gives CASSPGGATDTQYF.

The chain joins TRBV5-1 to TRBJ2-3; TRBD2 matches at 7 bases. The junction had 6 bases not matched to a gene; V was cut back by 0 bases and J by 2 bases. Germline CDR1 reads SGHRS; CDR2 reads YFSETQ. The CDR3 has 16 residues. The CDR3 is CASSLAGGRPTDTQYF. The CDR3 DNA reads as TGCGCCAGCAGCTTGGCCGGGGGGAGACCCACAGATACGCAGTATTTT.

The chain is built from TRBV7-8 and TRBJ1-4; TRBD1 agrees at 7 bases. The V gene end was trimmed by 5 bases and the J gene end by 7 bases; junction bases not matched to a gene: 7. Germline V gene lookup returns CDR1 SGHVS and CDR2 FQNEAQ. The CDR3 is made up of 14 amino acids. The CDR3 loop reads CASSPRQGGEKLFF. The CDR3 bases are TGTGCCAGCAGCCCCCGACAGGGAGGTGAAAAACTGTTTTTT.

The V gene is TRBV27, the J gene TRBJ2-3; 9 bases fit TRBD1. Losses at the gene ends were 4 bases for V and 2 bases for J; bases not matched to a gene: 7. The CDR3 is 16 amino acids. The V gene's germline CDR1 is MNHEY and CDR2 SMNVEV (reference sequence). The CDR3 DNA reads TGTGCCAGCAGTTCCACAGGGGGCGGAAACACAGATACGCAGTATTTT. Amino acids: CASSSTGGGNTDTQYF.

The rearrangement joins TRBV7-2 to TRBJ1-5, with D perhaps matching TRBD1 (6 bases). V was clipped by 1 base and J by 5 bases, with 15 bases between them. Germline V CDR1 and CDR2: SGHTA, FQGNSA. CDR3 length: 16 amino acids. Here the CDR3 DNA reads TGTGCCAGCAGCTTAGAAGGCAGGGGATTAGATCAGCCCCAGCATTTT. Encoded protein: CASSLEGRGLDQPQHF.

DNA of the CDR3: TGTGCCAGCAGTATGACGGACTTTCTTGGGTTCTTC. Its translation is CASSMTDFLGFF. The J gene is TRBJ2-1, the V gene TRBV2, with D possibly being TRBD2 (5 bases). CDR1 SNHLY and CDR2 FYNNEI come from the germline V gene. There are 12 residues in the CDR3. The V end lost 5 bases, the J end lost 15 bases, and 17 bases lay between the germline ends.

The V and J genes are TRBV9 and TRBJ2-1; 8 nucleotides match TRBD1. The CDR3 spans 15 residues. V shed 0 bases, J shed 7 bases, and the junction held 6 bases outside the gene matches. CDR1 and CDR2 (germline): SGDLS, YYNGEE. The CDR3 nucleotides are TGTGCCAGCAGCGTAGGGACAGGGCGGGCGAATGAGCAGTTCTTC. It yields the protein CASSVGTGRANEQFF.

The CDR3 DNA follows: TGCGCCAGCAGCAAGGGACAGGGAGACGGAAACTATGGCTACACCTTC. As protein: CASSKGQGDGNYGYTF. The chain combines TRBV5-1 with TRBJ1-2; 9 bases map to TRBD1. The junction had 9 bases not matched to a gene; V was cut back by 4 bases and J by 2 bases. Germline loops: CDR1 SGHRS, CDR2 YFSETQ. CDR3 length equals 16 residues.

The V and J genes are TRBV5-4 and TRBJ2-1; 7 bases fit TRBD2. Germline V gene sequence: CDR1 SGHNT, CDR2 YYREEE (reference sequence). V gave up 5 bases and J gave up 3 bases; unmatched junction bases: 8. There are 15 residues in the CDR3. CDR3 coding DNA: TGTGCCAGCAGGTTAGGGAGCGGGATCTACAATGAGCAGTTCTTC. It encodes CASRLGSGIYNEQFF.

The chain has TRBV11-3 and TRBJ2-2; D uncertain. CDR1 and CDR2 (germline): SGHNT, YENEEA. This CDR3 is 11 amino acids long. Trimming left V 6 bases short and J 6 bases short, with 5 bases between. The CDR3 loop reads CASSPSGELFF. In DNA, the CDR3 is TGTGCCAGCAGTCCTTCCGGGGAGCTGTTTTTT.

This clone was seen once. CDR3 sequence (DNA): TGTGCCAGCTCACCACCTTCTATCTATGGCTACACCTTC. Its protein is CASSPPSIYGYTF. V gene TRBV18 combines with J gene TRBJ1-2, with D unresolved. The CDR3 totals 13 residues. In germline, CDR1 is KGHSH, CDR2 LQKENI. Trimming pared 0 bases from V and 4 bases from J, leaving 6 bases between.

The sample holds one count of this clone. The chain employs TRBV7-8 and TRBJ1-5; weak D call: TRBD1 (5 bases). This CDR3 contains 19 residues. Per germline, CDR1 SGHVS and CDR2 FQNEAQ. Trimming removed 4 bases from V and 1 base from J, with 23 bases in between. CDR3 region: CASSSIARGQVLSNQPQHF. CDR3 nucleotides: TGTGCCAGCAGCTCGATAGCTAGGGGTCAAGTATTAAGCAATCAGCCCCAGCATTTT.

This sequence joins TRBV6-6 and TRBJ2-7; 9 bases agree with TRBD2. Germline V gene sequence: CDR1 MNHNY, CDR2 SVGAGI (reference sequence). The CDR3 is 15 residues long. V lost 6 bases, J lost 2 bases, and 8 bases stayed unmatched. The CDR3 sequence is CASRDGTSFPYEQYV. CDR3 DNA: TGTGCCAGCAGGGACGGGACTAGCTTCCCCTACGAGCAGTACGTC.

This clone was found once. The rearrangement links TRBV19 to TRBJ2-1, with D possibly being TRBD2 (6 bases). Between the trimmed V and J ends, which lost 3 bases and 2 bases, there was a span of 23 bases. The CDR3 runs to 19 residues. The V gene's germline CDR1 is LNHDA and CDR2 SQIVND (reference sequence). CDR3 residues: CASSIGGPSTSGAYNEQFF. The CDR3 DNA sequence: TGTGCCAGTAGTATCGGGGGACCGTCGACTTCCGGAGCCTACAATGAGCAGTTCTTC.

This rearrangement joins TRBV18 to TRBJ1-2; D is unclear. The CDR3 runs 13 residues. Between the trimmed V and J ends, which lost 1 base and 8 bases, there was a span of 11 bases. CDR1 and CDR2 (germline): KGHSH, LQKENI. This CDR3 is CASSPRAGFGYTF. The CDR3 region has the DNA TGTGCCAGCTCACCACGAGCAGGCTTCGGCTACACCTTC.

DNA of the CDR3: TGTGCCAGCAGCGCTTACACAGGGGCTCCCTATGGCTACACCTTC. Translated: CASSAYTGAPYGYTF. The J gene is TRBJ1-2, the V gene TRBV5-5; TRBD1 aligns across 7 bases. Trimming removed 4 bases from V and 4 bases from J; junction bases left unmatched: 10. This CDR3 contains 15 residues. Germline CDR1 reads SGHKS; CDR2 reads YYEKEE (reference sequence).